Following are 21 T cell receptor beta chains from one sample sequenced in a study of CD8 T cells in Susac syndrome. With random hexamers, reverse transcription was performed on roughly 0.45 to 1 ug of RNA. TCRdb independently ran MiXCR on the immunoSEQ multiplex PCR reads; one entry per CDR3 protein. The repertoire holds roughly 120,000 distinct CDR3 sequences, with about 95% as singletons. The material sequenced was CD4+ T cells from PBMCs. Receptors were obtained from a human donor with multiple sclerosis.

V usage is TRBV2 and J usage is TRBJ1-5; no clear D. The CDR3 runs to 14 residues. The V gene's germline CDR1 is SNHLY and CDR2 FYNNEI. The V and J ends lost 6 bases and 4 bases respectively, with 13 bases between them. CDR3 residues: CASSTGVGNQPQHF. CDR3 sequence (DNA): TGTGCCAGCAGCACGGGTGTGGGGAATCAGCCCCAGCATTTT.

The rearrangement links TRBV5-4 to TRBJ1-5; 7 bases align to TRBD1. The junction had 7 bases not matched to a gene; V was cut back by 4 bases and J by 6 bases. Germline loops: CDR1 SGHNT, CDR2 YYREEE (reference sequence). CDR3 length equals 14 residues. The chain's CDR3 is CASSVQGMAQPQHF. CDR3 in DNA: TGTGCCAGCAGCGTACAGGGGATGGCTCAGCCCCAGCATTTT.

The chain recombines TRBV7-9 with TRBJ1-2, with 10 bases fitting TRBD1. J was trimmed by 4 bases and V by 5 bases; bases with no gene match: 10. CDR3 length equals 16 residues. Germline V CDR1 and CDR2: SEHNR, FQNEAQ (reference sequence). In DNA form, the CDR3 reads TGTGCCAGCAGCCTGCGACAGGGGGCGAGAGGCTATGGCTACACCTTC. It codes for CASSLRQGARGYGYTF.

This sequence joins TRBV28 and TRBJ2-2; D gene unclear. This CDR3 is 16 amino acids long. The germline gives CDR1 MDHEN, CDR2 SYDVKM. Trimming left V 1 base short and J 4 bases short, with 13 bases between. This CDR3 reads CASSLLGSGPTGELFF. CDR3 coding DNA: TGTGCCAGCAGTTTATTGGGCTCAGGTCCCACCGGGGAGCTGTTTTTT.

The gene calls are TRBV7-2 and TRBJ2-3, with D unresolved. CDR1 is SGHTA and CDR2 is FQGNSA in the germline V gene. The CDR3 totals 15 residues. V was clipped by 5 bases and J by 0 bases, with 12 bases between them. CDR3 sequence (DNA): TGTGCCAGCAGCCCTCTTGGACGTAGCACAGATACGCAGTATTTT. Its protein product is CASSPLGRSTDTQYF.

V is TRBV28 and J is TRBJ2-1; TRBD2 matches at 10 bases. The CDR3 is 15 residues long. V dropped 2 bases and J dropped 8; count of bases not matched to a gene: 6. Germline V gene lookup returns CDR1 MDHEN and CDR2 SYDVKM. The CDR3 region is CASSLAAGGRDEQFF. In DNA, the CDR3 is TGTGCCAGCAGTTTAGCAGCGGGAGGGCGGGATGAGCAGTTCTTC.

The chain links TRBV2 to TRBJ2-1; D gene ambiguous. CDR3 length: 11 amino acids. CDR1 and CDR2 from the germline V gene are SNHLY and FYNNEI. The ends were cut back, 4 bases at V and 5 bases at J, with 3 bases in the middle. CDR3 residues: CASSVDNEQFF. CDR3 DNA sequence: TGTGCCAGCAGTGTGGACAATGAGCAGTTCTTC.

The rearrangement uses TRBV3-1 and TRBJ1-2; TRBD1 might be the D (5 bases). Looked up from germline, CDR1 is LGHDT and CDR2 is YNNKEL (reference sequence). This CDR3 comprises 12 residues. V lost 0 bases, J lost 8 bases, and 7 bases lay in between. In DNA form, the CDR3 reads TGTGCCAGCAGCCAAGACAGGGTCGGCTACACCTTC. Protein: CASSQDRVGYTF.

The genes are TRBV6-5 and TRBJ1-2; D not certain. Deletions cut 2 bases from V and 0 bases from J, with 13 bases between. The CDR3 spans 16 residues. Germline V gives CDR1 MNHEY, CDR2 SVGAGI. The CDR3 is CASSYLDGNSNYGYTF. Written as DNA, the CDR3 is TGTGCCAGCAGTTACCTGGACGGAAACTCTAACTATGGCTACACCTTC.

The V and J genes are TRBV3-1 and TRBJ1-1; D might be TRBD1 (6 bases). The CDR3 has 13 amino acids. In germline, CDR1 is LGHDT, CDR2 YNNKEL (reference sequence). V lost 5 bases, J lost 5 bases, and 12 bases lay in between. The CDR3 reads CASSSQGRTEAFF. The CDR3 DNA reads as TGTGCCAGCAGCTCTCAGGGGAGAACTGAAGCTTTCTTT. Complete variable domain (other parts from reference TRBV3-1 and TRBJ1-1): DTAVSQTPKYLVTQMGNDKSIKCEQNLGHDTMYWYKQDSKKFLKIMFSYNNKELIINETVPNRFSPKSPDKAHLNLHINSLELGDSAVYFCASSSQGRTEAFFGQGTRLTVV.

The V and J genes are TRBV7-9 and TRBJ1-6; D ambiguous. Germline V gene lookup returns CDR1 SEHNR and CDR2 FQNEAQ (reference sequence). This CDR3 spans 13 amino acids. With 4 bases removed from V and 5 bases from J, the gap between germline ends came to 6 bases. The CDR3 DNA sequence: TGTGCCAGCAGCTCGGACCATAATTCACCCCTCCACTTT. It yields the protein CASSSDHNSPLHF.

This rearrangement joins TRBV5-4 to TRBJ2-7, with D possibly TRBD1 on 6 matching bases. The length of the CDR3 is 12 residues. Trimming shortened V by 3 bases and J by 6 bases, and 10 bases separated the two germline ends. Per germline, CDR1 SGHNT and CDR2 YYREEE (reference sequence). The CDR3 sequence is CASSSIGGEQYF. The CDR3 nucleotides read TGTGCCAGCAGCTCCATAGGGGGCGAGCAGTACTTC. Full variable domain (rest looked up from reference TRBV5-4 and TRBJ2-7): ETGVTQSPTHLIKTRGQQVTLRCSSQSGHNTVSWYQQALGQGPQFIFQYYREEENGRGNFPPRFSGLQFPNYSSELNVNALELDDSALYLCASSSIGGEQYFGPGTRLTVT.

The V and J genes are TRBV5-1 and TRBJ2-7; D is undetermined. Trimming stripped 0 bases from V and 1 base from J, with 8 bases between. Germline CDR1 and CDR2: SGHRS and YFSETQ. The CDR3 totals 14 residues. CDR3 nucleotide sequence: TGCGCCAGCAGCTTGGTGGACGTTTCCTACGAGCAGTACTTC. The encoded protein is CASSLVDVSYEQYF.

This clonotype was counted a single time. The V and J genes are TRBV30 and TRBJ1-3; 8 bases agree with TRBD1. The CDR3 is 12 residues long. CDR1 is GTSNPN, CDR2 SVGIG, per germline (reference sequence). J gave up 9 bases and V 1 base, and 2 bases lay outside the gene matches. DNA of the CDR3: TGTGCCTGGAGTGGGACAGGGACCACCATATATTTT. This codes for CAWSGTGTTIYF.

The rearrangement links TRBV7-9 to TRBJ2-7; a weak D match, TRBD2 (6 bases). Germline CDR1 is SEHNR and CDR2 is FQNEAQ (reference sequence). V was pared by 5 bases and J by 0 bases, with 14 bases between. The CDR3 is made up of 15 amino acids. The CDR3 region is CASSLGTYSSYEQYF. The CDR3 DNA is TGTGCCAGCAGCCTCGGGACTTATTCCTCCTACGAGCAGTACTTC.

This chain links TRBV25-1 with TRBJ2-2; 12 bases match TRBD2. The CDR3 is 16 residues long. J gave up 6 bases and V 8 bases, and 10 bases lay outside the gene matches. The germline V gene has CDR1 MGHDK and CDR2 SYGVNS. DNA for the CDR3: TGTGCCAGCGCTGGACTAGCGGGATTTCGAGCCGGGGAGCTGTTTTTT. As protein: CASAGLAGFRAGELFF.

The chain employs TRBV6-4 and TRBJ1-2; TRBD1 matches 7 bases. The junction had 7 bases not matched to a gene; V was cut back by 6 bases and J by 6 bases. This CDR3 is built from 13 residues. Germline values: CDR1 MRHNA, CDR2 SNTAGT. The CDR3 protein is CASRPTGAHGYTF. CDR3 sequence (DNA): TGTGCCAGCAGGCCTACAGGGGCCCATGGCTACACCTTC.

The CDR3 loop reads CSVVGLAGTSGGGQDNEQFF. The CDR3 DNA is TGCAGCGTTGTTGGGCTAGCGGGAACGTCCGGGGGCGGCCAAGACAATGAGCAGTTCTTC. The rearrangement uses TRBV29-1 and TRBJ2-1; 9 nucleotides agree with TRBD2. From germline, CDR1 is SQVTM and CDR2 ANQGSEA. The CDR3 is 20 residues long. The trim removed 4 bases at V and 5 bases at J, leaving 24 bases unmatched.

This chain connects TRBV19 to TRBJ1-1, with D maybe TRBD1 (6 bases). Trimming left V 3 bases short and J 7 bases short, with 15 bases between. Germline V gene lookup returns CDR1 LNHDA and CDR2 SQIVND (reference sequence). The CDR3 length is 14 residues. DNA for the CDR3: TGTGCCAGTAGTATTCGCCAGGGGATATATGAAGCTTTCTTT. Protein: CASSIRQGIYEAFF.

The chain recombines TRBV19 with TRBJ1-1; D uncertain. The germline gives CDR1 LNHDA, CDR2 SQIVND (reference sequence). This CDR3 region has 14 residues. Between the trimmed V and J ends, which lost 7 bases and 4 bases, there was a span of 16 bases. In DNA, the CDR3 is TGTGCCAGTATTGGAGGCGCGGCATTCACTGAAGCTTTCTTT. Its translation is CASIGGAAFTEAFF.

The chain employs TRBV12-3 or TRBV12-4 and TRBJ2-5; D is ambiguous. The ends were cut back, 5 bases at V and 2 bases at J, with 9 bases in the middle. The CDR3 totals 13 residues. The CDR3 is CASSPLGQETQYF. The CDR3, as DNA: TGTGCCAGCAGTCCCCTGGGACAAGAGACCCAGTACTTC.